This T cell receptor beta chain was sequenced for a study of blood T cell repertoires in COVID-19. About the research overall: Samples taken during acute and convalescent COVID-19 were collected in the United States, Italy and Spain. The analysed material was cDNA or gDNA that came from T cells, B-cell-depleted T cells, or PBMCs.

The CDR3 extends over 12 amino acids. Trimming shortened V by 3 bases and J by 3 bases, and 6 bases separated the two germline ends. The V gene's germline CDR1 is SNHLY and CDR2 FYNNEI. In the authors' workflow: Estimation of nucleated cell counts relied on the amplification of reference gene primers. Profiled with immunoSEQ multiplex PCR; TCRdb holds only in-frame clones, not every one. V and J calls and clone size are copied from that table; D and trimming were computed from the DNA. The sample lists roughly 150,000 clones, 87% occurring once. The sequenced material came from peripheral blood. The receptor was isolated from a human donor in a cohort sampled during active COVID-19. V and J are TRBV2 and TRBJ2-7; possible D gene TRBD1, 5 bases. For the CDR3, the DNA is TGTGCCAGCAGTGATCAGGGCTACGAGCAGTACTTC. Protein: CASSDQGYEQYF.